The sequence of this TCR beta chain was determined in a study of T cells in Graves' hyperthyroidism and ophthalmopathy. Notes on the study in general: Peripheral blood also featured most of the thyroid clonotypes expanded above 0.001. Ophthalmopathy got predicted by the model a median around 6.8 months before its onset. Ophthalmopathy was separated from stable hyperthyroidism by a 13 V-J model.

Authors of the study amplified TCR beta CDR3 regions from RNA transcripts. An initial round of RT-PCR targeting the TCR CDR3 relied on the HTBI primer set. TCRdb processed the multiplex PCR reads anew with MiXCR; each CDR3 protein has one entry. The data hold about 680,000 distinct CDR3 sequences, with roughly a third observed a single time. This clonotype showed up many times. Its antigen is currently unknown. The V gene's germline CDR1 is LGHNA and CDR2 YSLEER. With 0 bases removed from V and 8 bases from J, the gap between germline ends came to 19 bases. The CDR3 has 16 residues. It was 8.5 to 10 ml of fresh peripheral blood that supplied the PBMCs.

Sequencing input: blood. The origin of this receptor is a woman aged 40 to 49 with Graves' hyperthyroidism. V gene TRBV4-3 combines with J gene TRBJ1-2; tentative D call: TRBD1 (5 bases). This CDR3 is CASSQEGVSSYTGYTF. CDR3 DNA sequence: TGCGCCAGCAGCCAAGAGGGGGTTAGCTCCTACACCGGCTACACCTTC.